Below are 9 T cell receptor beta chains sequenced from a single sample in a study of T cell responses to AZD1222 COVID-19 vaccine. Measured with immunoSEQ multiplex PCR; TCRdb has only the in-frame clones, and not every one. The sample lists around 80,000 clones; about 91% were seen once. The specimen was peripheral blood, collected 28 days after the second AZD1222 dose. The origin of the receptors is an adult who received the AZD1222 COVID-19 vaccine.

The CDR3 here is CASSPTDKHTEAFF. The CDR3 DNA follows: TGTGCCAGCAGTCCCACGGACAAGCACACTGAAGCTTTCTTT. The chain employs TRBV6-2 or TRBV6-3 and TRBJ1-1; tentative D call: TRBD1 (5 bases). Germline V lookup: CDR1 MNHEY, CDR2 SVGEGT. The V gene lost 5 bases and the J gene lost 3 bases, with 13 bases spanning the gap. This CDR3 is built from 14 residues.

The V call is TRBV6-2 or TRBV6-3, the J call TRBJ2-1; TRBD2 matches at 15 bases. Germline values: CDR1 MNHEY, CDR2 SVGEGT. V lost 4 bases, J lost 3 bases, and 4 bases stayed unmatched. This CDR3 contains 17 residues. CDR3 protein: CASSSWTSGRVYNEQFF. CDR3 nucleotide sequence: TGTGCCAGCAGTTCCTGGACTAGCGGGAGGGTCTACAATGAGCAGTTCTTC.

The CDR3 DNA reads as TGTGCCACCAGCAGAGATTTTACTAAAACCGATGAGCAGTTCTTC. The encoded protein is CATSRDFTKTDEQFF. The V call is TRBV15, the J call TRBJ2-1, with D unresolved. The CDR3 is 15 residues long. Trimming pared 0 bases from V and 8 bases from J, leaving 14 bases between. Germline V gene data show CDR1 as LNHNV and CDR2 as YYDKDF (reference sequence).

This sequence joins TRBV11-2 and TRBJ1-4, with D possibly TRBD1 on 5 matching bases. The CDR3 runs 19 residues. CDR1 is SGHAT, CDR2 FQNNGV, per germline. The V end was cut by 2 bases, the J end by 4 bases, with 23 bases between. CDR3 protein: CASSLRPAGMGVFNEKLFF. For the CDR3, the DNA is TGTGCCAGCAGCTTAAGGCCTGCAGGGATGGGGGTATTTAATGAAAAACTGTTTTTT.

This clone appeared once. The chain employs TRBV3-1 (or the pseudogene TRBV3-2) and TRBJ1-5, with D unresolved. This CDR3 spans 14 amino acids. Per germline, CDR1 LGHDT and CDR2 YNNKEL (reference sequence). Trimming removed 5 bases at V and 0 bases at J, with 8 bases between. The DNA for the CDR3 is TGTGCCAGCAGCGAGAGGGTTAGCAATCAGCCCCAGCATTTT. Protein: CASSERVSNQPQHF.

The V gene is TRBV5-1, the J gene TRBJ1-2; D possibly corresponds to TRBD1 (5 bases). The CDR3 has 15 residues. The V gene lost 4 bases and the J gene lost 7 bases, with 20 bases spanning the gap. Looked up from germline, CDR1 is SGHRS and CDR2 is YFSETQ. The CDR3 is CASSEIIQGPGGYTF. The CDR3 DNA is TGCGCCAGCAGCGAAATAATTCAGGGTCCGGGTGGCTACACCTTC.

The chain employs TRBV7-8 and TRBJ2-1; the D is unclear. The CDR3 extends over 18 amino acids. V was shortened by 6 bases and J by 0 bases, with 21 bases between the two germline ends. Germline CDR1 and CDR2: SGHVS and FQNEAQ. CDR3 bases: TGTGCCAGCAGTCTTAGGGTTAACCGGGTCTCCTCCTACAATGAGCAGTTCTTC. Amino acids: CASSLRVNRVSSYNEQFF.

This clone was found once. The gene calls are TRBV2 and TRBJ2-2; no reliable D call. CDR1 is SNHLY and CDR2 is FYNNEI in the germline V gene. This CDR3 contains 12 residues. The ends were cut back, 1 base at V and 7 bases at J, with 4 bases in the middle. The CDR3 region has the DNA TGTGCCAGCAGTGAAGATTACGGGGAGCTGTTTTTT. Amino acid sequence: CASSEDYGELFF.

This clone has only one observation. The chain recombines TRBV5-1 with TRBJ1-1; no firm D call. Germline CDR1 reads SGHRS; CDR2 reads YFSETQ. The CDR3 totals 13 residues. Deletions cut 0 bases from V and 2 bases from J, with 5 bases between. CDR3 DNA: TGCGCCAGCAGCTTGGAGATCAACACTGAAGCTTTCTTT. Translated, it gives CASSLEINTEAFF.